The 7 T cell receptor beta chains in this list originate from one sample, sequenced in a study of metastatic and nonmetastatic thyroid tumors. TCRdb re-analyzed the PCR reads through MiXCR. The data show tens of thousands of clones, 9.5% to 15% seen once. Treatment of any kind had been given to no patient before thyroid surgery. Sequencing input: blood. These receptors were obtained from a female donor with papillary thyroid cancer or a benign thyroid nodule (not recorded which). Some clones in this sample may be carry-over from other donors' samples.

This clone was seen many times. Being one base from a much bigger clone, this may be a read error. The sample contains more than one DNA sequence encoding this CDR3. The chain employs TRBV10-3 and TRBJ1-6, with D unresolved. The CDR3 contains 12 residues. CDR1 is ENHRY, CDR2 SYGVKD, per germline. V lost 5 bases to trimming and J lost 8 bases, with 7 bases between them. For the CDR3, the DNA is TGTGCCATCAGTACTGGGGATTCACCCCTCCACTTT. Protein product: CAISTGDSPLHF.

This clone has at least ten counts. The DNA for the CDR3 is TGTGCCAGCTCACCGAGACTACCCCCGGGGGAGACCCAGTACTTC. This codes for CASSPRLPPGETQYF. The V call is TRBV18, the J call TRBJ2-5, with D maybe TRBD2 (5 bases). V was shortened by 3 bases and J by 5 bases, with 16 bases between the two germline ends. Germline V gives CDR1 KGHSH, CDR2 LQKENI. The CDR3 contains 15 residues.

In this sample, this clone turned up once. A junction boundary mismatches the germline segment, possibly from a read error. Different DNA sequences within this sample yield the same CDR3. The V and J genes are TRBV5-5 and TRBJ1-6; tentatively, D is TRBD1 (6 bases). The CDR3 has 14 residues. The germline CDR1 and CDR2 sequences are SGHKS and YYEKEE (reference sequence). DNA of the CDR3: TGCGCCAGCAGCAGCGCAGGGGAAAATTCACCCCTCCACTTT. This codes for CASSSAGENSPLHF.

This clone was counted ten times or more. The chain uses TRBV11-2 and TRBJ1-3; tentative D call: TRBD1 (5 bases). V lost 5 bases and J lost 3, with 14 bases in between. From germline, CDR1 is SGHAT and CDR2 FQNNGV. This CDR3 contains 15 residues. The CDR3 DNA is TGTGCCAGCAGCCTCGACAGCAGCCTTGGAAACACCATATATTTT. Protein sequence: CASSLDSSLGNTIYF.

This clone turned up a few times. The rearrangement uses TRBV30 and TRBJ1-1; TRBD1 matches 9 bases. The V segment lost 1 base and the J segment 8 bases; nucleotides outside the gene matches: 8. In germline, CDR1 is GTSNPN, CDR2 SVGIG (reference sequence). The CDR3 length is 14 residues. The CDR3: CAWSALRTGAEAFF. The CDR3 bases are TGTGCCTGGAGTGCCCTCCGGACAGGGGCCGAAGCTTTCTTT.

This clone was observed a few times. This could be a read error, since a much larger clone is one nucleotide away. The CDR3 bases are TGTGCCAGCAGTGTTCAGGGAAAGCAAGAGACCCAGTACTTC. Amino acids: CASSVQGKQETQYF. The J gene is TRBJ2-5, the V gene TRBV27; possibly TRBD1 for D (5 bases). Germline V gene lookup returns CDR1 MNHEY and CDR2 SMNVEV (reference sequence). Between the trimmed V and J ends, which lost 5 bases and 2 bases, there was a span of 12 bases. This CDR3 is 14 amino acids long.

This sequence joins TRBV11-2 and TRBJ2-1; possible D gene TRBD2, 7 bases. The CDR3 loop spans 16 amino acids. Germline V gene data show CDR1 as SGHAT and CDR2 as FQNNGV. With 5 bases removed from V and 4 bases from J, the gap between germline ends came to 18 bases. CDR3 DNA: TGTGCCAGCAGCCAGGTTGGGAGGGGGGCTTACAATGAGCAGTTCTTC. This sequence encodes CASSQVGRGAYNEQFF.